This T cell receptor (beta chain) was documented in a study of CD8 T cells in ankylosing spondylitis. The study's findings and limits: In ankylosing spondylitis blood, a motif of seven or eight highly homologous TCR beta variants appeared characteristic. Clones tied to disease were said to be significantly enriched in matched ankylosing spondylitis synovial fluid.

Using quantitative 5'-RACE with molecular barcodes, the authors made TCR beta libraries. TCRdb ran MiXCR on the 5' RACE reads and lists one entry per CDR3 protein. The sample lists more than 500,000 distinct CDR3 sequences, about 5.4% occurring once. There are a few counts of this clonotype. Its antigen remains unidentified. The CDR3 covers 15 residues. The junction had 7 bases not matched to a gene; V was cut back by 5 bases and J by 5 bases. The germline gives CDR1 SGHNT, CDR2 YENEEA. The source material was blood, either unsorted or a sorted T cell fraction (not recorded which). This clonotype was obtained from a male donor with ankylosing spondylitis. This rearrangement joins TRBV11-3 to TRBJ2-1, with 9 nucleotides matching TRBD2. In DNA form, the CDR3 reads TGTGCCAGCAGCGCCGGCGCGGGGGGGAACAATGAGCAGTTCTTC. Residues: CASSAGAGGNNEQFF. The whole variable domain, filled in from reference TRBV11-3 and TRBJ2-1, reads EAGVVQSPRYKIIEKKQPVAFWCNPISGHNTLYWYLQNLGQGPELLIRYENEEAVDDSQLPKDRFSAERLKGVDSTLKIQPAELGDSAVYLCASSAGAGGNNEQFFGPGTRLTVL.